These 14 T cell receptor beta chains share one sample of origin, sequenced in a study of T cell responses to AZD1222 COVID-19 vaccine. This table comes from immunoSEQ multiplex PCR, and its TCRdb copy is limited to in-frame clones, with some not included. The repertoire holds roughly 140,000 clones, with approximately 92% as singletons. This material consisted of peripheral blood, taken 28 days after the second AZD1222 dose. Every receptor here comes from an adult who received the AZD1222 COVID-19 vaccine.

The chain links TRBV11-3 to TRBJ2-1, with TRBD2 identical over 9 bases. The germline V gene has CDR1 SGHNT and CDR2 YENEEA. This CDR3 has 16 residues. Losses at the gene ends were 4 bases for V and 0 bases for J; bases not matched to a gene: 4. The CDR3 loop reads CASSSLAGSSYNEQFF. CDR3 bases: TGTGCCAGCAGCTCTCTAGCGGGGAGCTCCTACAATGAGCAGTTCTTC.

This rearrangement joins TRBV4-1 to TRBJ2-6, with D unclear. The CDR3 has 15 amino acids. The ends were cut back, 4 bases at V and 7 bases at J, with 14 bases in the middle. The V gene's germline CDR1 is MGHRA and CDR2 YSYEKL. CDR3 in DNA: TGCGCCAGCAGCCTCGGGTCGGGTTCCGCCAACGTCCTGACTTTC. This sequence encodes CASSLGSGSANVLTF.

The table lists this clone with a count of one. The CDR3 reads CASSLGTGRNPETQYF. The DNA of the CDR3 is TGTGCCAGCAGCTTAGGGACAGGACGAAACCCAGAGACCCAGTACTTC. This rearrangement joins TRBV7-3 to TRBJ2-5; TRBD1 matches at 8 bases. This CDR3 comprises 16 residues. With V trimmed by 2 bases and J by 4 bases, 9 bases remained unmatched. Germline CDR1 SGHTA, CDR2 FQGTGA.

The chain carries TRBV5-5 and TRBJ1-5, with D possibly matching TRBD1 (5 bases). The CDR3 length is 13 residues. The V and J ends lost 4 bases and 5 bases respectively, with 10 bases between them. Germline CDR1 reads SGHKS; CDR2 reads YYEKEE (reference sequence). The CDR3 DNA is TGTGCCAGCAGCGGTTTAGGGGATCAGCCCCAGCATTTT. Translated, it gives CASSGLGDQPQHF.

The J gene is TRBJ1-1, the V gene TRBV7-2; D unclear. With 4 bases removed from V and 6 bases from J, the gap between germline ends came to 12 bases. Germline V lookup: CDR1 SGHTA, CDR2 FQGNSA. The CDR3 runs to 13 residues. Here the CDR3 reads CASSSVEGSEAFF. The CDR3 DNA reads TGTGCCAGCAGCTCAGTCGAAGGTTCTGAAGCTTTCTTT.

The chain carries TRBV24-1 and TRBJ1-1; the D is unclear. Looked up from germline, CDR1 is KGHDR and CDR2 is SFDVKD. CDR3 length: 11 amino acids. Deletions cut 7 bases from V and 11 bases from J, with 13 bases between. The CDR3, as DNA: TGTGCCACCAGAGAAGGGAAGAGCGCTTTCTTT. Encoded protein: CATREGKSAFF.

V usage is TRBV2 and J usage is TRBJ2-7; TRBD1 aligns across 10 bases. With V trimmed by 7 bases and J by 3 bases, 3 bases remained unmatched. This CDR3 is 13 amino acids long. CDR1 and CDR2 (germline): SNHLY, FYNNEI. The CDR3 sequence is CASNRDRGYEQYF. The CDR3 DNA sequence: TGTGCCAGCAACCGGGACAGGGGCTACGAGCAGTACTTC. The entire variable domain, with the rest obtained from reference TRBV2 and TRBJ2-7, is as follows: EPEVTQTPSHQVTQMGQEVILRCVPISNHLYFYWYRQILGQKVEFLVSFYNNEISEKSEIFDDQFSVERPDGSNFTLKIRSTKLEDSAMYFCASNRDRGYEQYFGPGTRLTVT.

The chain is built from TRBV19 and TRBJ2-2; unclear D gene. CDR3 size: 15 residues. Germline V lookup: CDR1 LNHDA, CDR2 SQIVND (reference sequence). Trimming took off 7 bases at V and 4 bases at J, with 16 bases between the two ends. The CDR3 DNA reads as TGTGCCAGTACCCATAGATGGGATGGCACCGGGGAGCTGTTTTTT. This gives the protein CASTHRWDGTGELFF.

The chain uses TRBV7-2 and TRBJ2-2; D call uncertain. Germline V CDR1 and CDR2: SGHTA, FQGNSA. This CDR3 has 16 amino acids. The germline V and J ends were trimmed by 1 base and 5 bases, with 14 bases remaining between them. The CDR3: CASSLGPGGGTGELFF. For the CDR3, the DNA is TGTGCCAGCAGCTTAGGTCCAGGCGGTGGGACCGGGGAGCTGTTTTTT.

This chain uses TRBV19 with TRBJ1-4; D gene unclear. The germline CDR1 and CDR2 sequences are LNHDA and SQIVND (reference sequence). The CDR3 contains 12 residues. The CDR3 DNA reads as TGTGCTGTTAGACTCCCGGGGGAAAAACTGTTTTTT. Amino acid sequence: CAVRLPGEKLFF.

This chain's CDR3 is CATSVIAGGPYNEQFF. The CDR3 coding sequence is TGTGCCACCAGTGTCATAGCGGGAGGGCCCTACAATGAGCAGTTCTTC. The genes are TRBV24-1 and TRBJ2-1, with 11 bases fitting TRBD2. Germline V lookup: CDR1 KGHDR, CDR2 SFDVKD. Trimming took 5 bases from V and 2 from J; bases not matched to a gene: 4. The CDR3 contains 16 residues.

V usage is TRBV18 and J usage is TRBJ1-5; 8 positions match TRBD1. V was pared by 4 bases and J by 2 bases, with 4 bases of the junction left unmatched. Germline V gene lookup returns CDR1 KGHSH and CDR2 LQKENI. This CDR3 has 15 amino acids. The CDR3 loop reads CASSQGQVRNQPQHF. The CDR3 DNA reads TGTGCCAGCTCACAGGGACAGGTTCGCAATCAGCCCCAGCATTTT.

This chain links TRBV28 with TRBJ2-3; 8 nucleotides match TRBD2. Germline CDR1 reads MDHEN; CDR2 reads SYDVKM. This CDR3 has 15 amino acids. The junction had 3 bases not matched to a gene; V was cut back by 2 bases and J by 2 bases. CDR3: CASSLGRGDTDTQYF. The DNA of the CDR3 is TGTGCCAGCAGTTTAGGGCGGGGGGACACAGATACGCAGTATTTT.

The chain couples TRBV27 to TRBJ2-7; tentative D call: TRBD2 (5 bases). The CDR3 has 17 amino acids. Per the germline V gene, CDR1 is MNHEY and CDR2 is SMNVEV (reference sequence). V lost 4 bases and J 3 bases, leaving 22 bases between the germline ends. In DNA form, the CDR3 reads TGTGCCAGCAGTTGGGATCCGCCGGGGTCCCTATTCTACGAGCAGTACTTC. It encodes CASSWDPPGSLFYEQYF.